This T cell receptor beta chain stems from a study of cytomegalovirus exposure and HLA in healthy donors. It was with 60 Vbeta and 13 Jbeta primers that the PCR ran. Repertoires were generated with immunoSEQ multiplex PCR, while TCRdb's copy carries only in-frame clones and drops some. The data hold about 130,000 clones, with 65% to 85% observed a single time. This CDR3 spans 14 amino acids. Germline CDR1 and CDR2: LNHDA and SQIVND (reference sequence). Trimming removed 6 bases at V and 3 bases at J, with 11 bases between. Sample: PBMCs. The TCR comes from a boy between 10 and 17 years old in good health and CMV-seronegative. This chain uses TRBV19 with TRBJ2-2, with D perhaps TRBD2 (5 bases). The CDR3 DNA reads as TGTGCCAGTAGGAGGGTTTTGGACACCGGGGAGCTGTTTTTT. Translating it yields CASRRVLDTGELFF.